This T cell receptor beta chain was captured by sequencing in a study of OX40 agonist ivuxolimab in advanced cancers. Study-level information: Patients receiving dose escalation had hepatocellular carcinoma, melanoma, renal cell or head and neck cancer.

Sequencing was performed with immunoSEQ multiplex PCR; in TCRdb, only in-frame clones are kept and a portion is missing. The data contain around 60,000 clones, 77% of them singletons. V was pared by 1 base and J by 9 bases, with 3 bases of the junction left unmatched. The CDR3 contains 13 residues. Germline assignment: CDR1 SGHVS and CDR2 FQNEAQ. The clonotype was recovered from an adult with an advanced solid tumor such as melanoma, head and neck, liver or kidney cancer. The V call is TRBV7-8, the J call TRBJ2-1; 7 nucleotides agree with TRBD2. Sequencing used CD4+ or CD8+ T cells sorted from blood, obtained in a trial of the OX40 agonist ivuxolimab. Here the CDR3 DNA reads TGTGCCAGCAGCTTAGTATTAGCGGGTGAGCAGTTCTTC. Translated, it gives CASSLVLAGEQFF.